Only a few counts were recorded for the clone carrying this T cell receptor (beta chain). Its matching antigen is unknown. Expressed TCRB transcripts were sequenced because the entire RNA isolate underwent reverse transcription. Profiling relied on immunoSEQ multiplex PCR, and the TCRdb table lists in-frame clones only, not all of them. The sample holds 600,000 or so clones; around 12% are singletons and the top ten take more than 0.09%. Sorting of CD4+ naive, central memory, regulatory and stem cell-like memory cells was performed via CD45RO/CCR7/CD25/CD127/CD95/CD27. This record comes from a study of beta chain features in type 1 diabetes. Study-wide results and caveats: Among patients with Type 1 diabetes, TCRB CDR3s were moderately but significantly shorter in every one of the four CD4+ subsets.

After removal of 4 bases from V and 2 bases from J, the junction contained 2 bases not matched to a gene. The CDR3 totals 14 residues. Per the germline V gene, CDR1 is KGHSH and CDR2 is LQKENI. Sequencing input: naive CD4+ T cells from blood. The chain joins TRBV18 to TRBJ1-3; TRBD1 matches 7 bases. The sequence came from a man aged 30 to 45 with type 1 diabetes. The CDR3, as DNA: TGTGCCAGCTCACGAGGGACAGCTGGAAACACCATATATTTT. It is translated as CASSRGTAGNTIYF.